Each of the 8 T cell receptor beta chains below was sequenced from the same sample in a study of HIV-infected patients and healthy controls. Reverse transcription used around 500 ng RNA and constant-region primers for alpha and beta. Each of the alpha and beta chains got its own library through chain-specific third strand synthesis with indices. TCRdb re-derived calls from the 5' RACE reads in MiXCR, one entry per CDR3 protein. The sample includes some 4,000 distinct CDR3 sequences, about an eighth of them seen just once. The repertoire came from unfractionated whole blood and reflected all unsorted peripheral T cells. The material was blood, obtained before antiretroviral therapy. Source of these receptors: an adult with HIV infection.

Within the sample, this clonotype is medium-sized. The rearrangement uses TRBV2 and TRBJ1-2; the D is unclear. The CDR3 runs to 12 residues. V shed 4 bases and J shed 4 bases, with 7 bases lying between them. Germline assignment: CDR1 SNHLY and CDR2 FYNNEI. The CDR3 DNA sequence: TGTGCCAGCAGTGCGTCGGGCTATGGCTACACCTTC. It translates to CASSASGYGYTF.

This clonotype is classed as medium-sized. The chain employs TRBV20-1 and TRBJ1-1; D unclear. The CDR3 runs 14 residues. V shed 6 bases and J shed 5 bases, with 19 bases lying between them. CDR1 is DFQATT, CDR2 SNEGSKA, per germline (reference sequence). The CDR3 DNA reads as TGCAGTGCACGAGGCCCGGGAACCGAGACTGAAGCTTTCTTT. Encoded protein: CSARGPGTETEAFF.

The CDR3 sequence is CSASNRSGTVGQPQHF. Here the CDR3 DNA reads TGCAGTGCTAGTAACCGCAGTGGGACAGTGGGTCAGCCCCAGCATTTT. The chain is built from TRBV20-1 and TRBJ1-5; 7 bases agree with TRBD1. After removal of 3 bases from V and 6 bases from J, the junction contained 14 bases not matched to a gene. CDR1 and CDR2 (germline): DFQATT, SNEGSKA (reference sequence). This CDR3 spans 16 amino acids.

About this clonotype: The junction departs from germline at one end; a sequencing error may be responsible. V is TRBV20-1 and J is TRBJ2-5; 8 nucleotides agree with TRBD2. Germline CDR1 reads DFQATT; CDR2 reads SNEGSKA (reference sequence). This CDR3 spans 15 amino acids. The CDR3 nucleotides read TGCAGTGCTACCCGACTATCGGGAGGGCCGGAGACCCACTACTTC. It specifies CSATRLSGGPETHYF.

Relative to its sample, this clonotype is medium-sized. The chain uses TRBV12-3 or TRBV12-4 and TRBJ1-4, with TRBD1 identical over 9 bases. The CDR3 contains 11 residues. V shed 3 bases and J 15 bases; nucleotides not matched to a gene: 2. CDR3 nucleotide sequence: TGTGCCAGCAGTTTCGGACAGGGGTTGTTTTTT. This sequence encodes CASSFGQGLFF.

Judged by abundance, this clonotype is medium-sized. The rearrangement links TRBV7-9 to TRBJ2-7, with TRBD1 identical over 8 bases. V lost 9 bases, J lost 6 bases, and 10 bases stayed unmatched. CDR1 is SEHNR, CDR2 FQNEAQ, per germline (reference sequence). The CDR3 sequence is 13 residues long. CDR3 sequence: CASQGQAIGEQYF. CDR3 bases: TGTGCCAGTCAGGGACAGGCGATTGGCGAGCAGTACTTC. Variable domain in full (rest from reference TRBV7-9 and TRBJ2-7): DTGVSQNPRHKITKRGQNVTFRCDPISEHNRLYWYRQTLGQGPEFLTYFQNEAQLEKSRLLSDRFSAERPKGSFSTLEIQRTEQGDSAMYLCASQGQAIGEQYFGPGTRLTVT.

By sample share, this clonotype is medium-sized (0.01 to 0.1%). The chain uses TRBV6-4 and TRBJ2-2, with D perhaps given as TRBD1 or TRBD2 (6 bases each). Trimming cost V 5 bases and J 6 bases, with 16 bases left between them. CDR3 length: 15 residues. Germline loops: CDR1 MRHNA, CDR2 SNTAGT. CDR3 amino acids: CASSPRQEGAGELFF. In DNA, the CDR3 is TGTGCCAGCAGTCCCCGACAGGAGGGGGCCGGGGAGCTGTTTTTT.

In its sample, this clonotype was seen many times. The rearrangement links TRBV2 to TRBJ2-3; TRBD2 aligns across 9 bases. Germline-derived CDR1 and CDR2 are SNHLY and FYNNEI. The CDR3 covers 14 residues. Trimming took 6 bases from V and 1 from J; bases not matched to a gene: 2. The CDR3 sequence is CASRRTSGTDTQYF. The CDR3 DNA reads TGTGCCAGCAGGAGGACTAGCGGCACAGATACGCAGTATTTT.